This T cell receptor (beta chain) was sequenced during a study of blood T cell repertoires in COVID-19. In the study overall: Samples came from the United States, Italy and Spain, spanning acute and convalescent COVID-19.

This clone appeared a single time. Original methodology: Estimates of nucleated cell counts were drawn from the amplification of reference gene primers. The table came from immunoSEQ multiplex PCR; TCRdb's copy has only in-frame clones and leaves some out. The V and J calls and clone size are taken from that table; D and trimming were inferred from the DNA. The sample contains 120,000 or so clones, around 79% of which appear only once. This TCR was recovered from a woman of 80 years or more with active or convalescent COVID-19. The material sequenced was peripheral blood.

The CDR3 sequence is CASSFSSSLAVIYEQYF. The CDR3 region has the DNA TGTGCCAGCAGCTTTAGTTCCAGTCTAGCGGTAATCTACGAGCAGTACTTC. The V gene is TRBV7-8, the J gene TRBJ2-7, with 7 bases aligning to TRBD2. Germline CDR1 and CDR2: SGHVS and FQNEAQ. The CDR3 is 17 residues long. With V trimmed by 3 bases and J by 3 bases, 14 bases remained unmatched.